This is a list of T cell receptor beta chains from one sample in a study of control samples from healthy donors and cancer patients. TCRdb's copy holds only in-frame clones and misses some; the assay was immunoSEQ multiplex PCR. The table records 200,000 to 250,000 clones, just under 95% of them present only once. The specimen sequenced was blood. These receptors all come from a man in his fifties in good health. The conserved cysteine and the conserved F or W are not part of the CDR3 here.

cdr3_aa: ASSHDGSPSGNTIY; j_call: TRBJ1-3; cdr3_length: 14; v_call: TRBV3-1/TRBV3-2
cdr3_aa: ASSLDRTEAF; j_call: TRBJ1-1; cdr3_length: 10; v_call: TRBV7-9
cdr3_aa: ASSLGQGDEQY; j_call: TRBJ2-7; cdr3_length: 11; v_call: TRBV5-1
cdr3_aa: ASSFADPGEQY; j_call: TRBJ2-7; cdr3_length: 11; v_call: TRBV28
cdr3_aa: ASSFPGHPSNTEAF; j_call: TRBJ1-1; cdr3_length: 14; v_call: TRBV28
cdr3_aa: SVGQGSDTQY; j_call: TRBJ2-3; cdr3_length: 10; v_call: TRBV29-1
cdr3_aa: ASSSPPWGQGNEKLF; j_call: TRBJ1-4; cdr3_length: 15; v_call: TRBV7-9
cdr3_aa: ASSIYPLTGIYAGANVLT; j_call: TRBJ2-6; cdr3_length: 18; v_call: TRBV19
cdr3_aa: ASSPLQSQETQY; j_call: TRBJ2-5; cdr3_length: 12; v_call: TRBV18
cdr3_aa: ATSDSTGAWTQY; j_call: TRBJ2-5; cdr3_length: 12; v_call: TRBV24-1
cdr3_aa: ATSPGQGGETQY; j_call: TRBJ2-5; cdr3_length: 12; v_call: TRBV2
cdr3_aa: ASSYRDRGKETQY; j_call: TRBJ2-5; cdr3_length: 13; v_call: TRBV6-6
cdr3_aa: ASSFSGTYGNTIY; j_call: TRBJ1-3; cdr3_length: 13; v_call: TRBV7-9
cdr3_aa: ATSRGGDGETQY; j_call: TRBJ2-5; cdr3_length: 12; v_call: TRBV15
cdr3_aa: ASSADRVVGSPLH; j_call: TRBJ1-6; cdr3_length: 13; v_call: TRBV2
cdr3_aa: ASSEGMATNTEAF; j_call: TRBJ1-1; cdr3_length: 13; v_call: TRBV18
cdr3_aa: ASSLGRGVSETQY; j_call: TRBJ2-5; cdr3_length: 13; v_call: TRBV5-1
cdr3_aa: ASPEPGQANTGELF; j_call: TRBJ2-2; cdr3_length: 14; v_call: TRBV18
cdr3_aa: ASSPSRDRMRQPQH; j_call: TRBJ1-5; cdr3_length: 14; v_call: TRBV18
cdr3_aa: ASSSVGPPNTGELF; j_call: TRBJ2-2; cdr3_length: 14; v_call: TRBV5-1
cdr3_aa: ASSPSRVVTQY; j_call: TRBJ2-5; cdr3_length: 11; v_call: TRBV12-3/TRBV12-4
cdr3_aa: ASRRPPEEGYT; j_call: TRBJ1-2; cdr3_length: 11; v_call: TRBV2
cdr3_aa: ASSPLAGGSSLAEQF; j_call: TRBJ2-1; cdr3_length: 15; v_call: TRBV7-8
cdr3_aa: ASYPPGGSAYGYT; j_call: TRBJ1-2; cdr3_length: 13; v_call: TRBV18
cdr3_aa: ASSIRGYEQY; j_call: TRBJ2-7; cdr3_length: 10; v_call: TRBV12-3/TRBV12-4
cdr3_aa: ASLLDRNTEAF; j_call: TRBJ1-1; cdr3_length: 11; v_call: TRBV18
cdr3_aa: ASSYIEGVNTEAF; j_call: TRBJ1-1; cdr3_length: 13; v_call: TRBV28
cdr3_aa: ASPNTEAF; j_call: TRBJ1-1; cdr3_length: 8; v_call: TRBV5-8
cdr3_aa: ASSDQGQGSFGKLF; j_call: TRBJ1-4; cdr3_length: 14; v_call: TRBV6-1
cdr3_aa: ASSSWTGNEQF; j_call: TRBJ2-1; cdr3_length: 11; v_call: TRBV6-5
cdr3_aa: ASSYPGSGERSPLH; j_call: TRBJ1-6; cdr3_length: 14; v_call: TRBV6-2/TRBV6-3
cdr3_aa: ASSLDGTPKQF; j_call: TRBJ2-1; cdr3_length: 11; v_call: TRBV6-5
cdr3_aa: AISDSITEAF; j_call: TRBJ1-1; cdr3_length: 10; v_call: TRBV10-3
cdr3_aa: ASSLSPGSGGYT; j_call: TRBJ1-2; cdr3_length: 12; v_call: TRBV7-2
cdr3_aa: ASSVHGAEQY; j_call: TRBJ2-7; cdr3_length: 10; v_call: TRBV9
cdr3_aa: ASSRTTDSNQPQH; j_call: TRBJ1-5; cdr3_length: 13; v_call: TRBV6-6
cdr3_aa: ASSILPGGETQY; j_call: TRBJ2-5; cdr3_length: 12; v_call: TRBV6-6
cdr3_aa: ASTSPGAGTIRETQY; j_call: TRBJ2-5; cdr3_length: 15; v_call: TRBV2
cdr3_aa: ASSDRDRATEAF; j_call: TRBJ1-1; cdr3_length: 12; v_call: TRBV6-4
cdr3_aa: ASSFYRDNNEKLF; j_call: TRBJ1-4; cdr3_length: 13; v_call: TRBV5-8
cdr3_aa: ASSLAPGTRHEQY; j_call: TRBJ2-7; cdr3_length: 13; v_call: TRBV27
cdr3_aa: AISESKGNYQPQH; j_call: TRBJ1-5; cdr3_length: 13; v_call: TRBV10-3
cdr3_aa: ASLDLANYGYT; j_call: TRBJ1-2; cdr3_length: 11; v_call: TRBV2
cdr3_aa: ASSFAGSLYGYT; j_call: TRBJ1-2; cdr3_length: 12; v_call: TRBV28
cdr3_aa: ASSAIGYDTQY; j_call: TRBJ2-3; cdr3_length: 11; v_call: TRBV9